These T cell receptor beta chains were read from a single sample in a study of shared clonotypes between healthy human individuals. Profiling relied on immunoSEQ multiplex PCR, and the TCRdb table lists in-frame clones only, not all of them. Of about 1 million clones listed, around 76% are singletons. The sequencing input was memory CD4+ T cells sorted from blood. The receptors come from a man aged 18 to 30 in good health. Each CDR3 is given with its conserved first and last residue. The D gene is left open where the match is weak. Clone size is stated in some rows and not others, as once, few, many or a class when expanded.

v_call	clone_size	j_call	cdr3_length	d_call	cdr3_nt	cdr3_aa
TRBV7-2	-	TRBJ2-1	15	TRBD2	TGTGCCAGCAGCTTAGCATGGCTAGCGGTCAATGAGCAGTTCTTC	CASSLAWLAVNEQFF
TRBV10-2	-	TRBJ2-1	16	TRBD2	TGCGCCAGCACACAAGTAGCGGGTAGCTCCTACAATGAGCAGTTCTTC	CASTQVAGSSYNEQFF
TRBV11-2	-	TRBJ1-1	15	TRBD1	TGTGCCAGCAGCGGGGGGCAGGGGGCCGGCACTGAAGCTTTCTTT	CASSGGQGAGTEAFF
TRBV6-1	-	TRBJ1-2	12	TRBD1	TGTGCCAGCTGCCGGGACAGCTATGGCTACACCTTC	CASCRDSYGYTF
TRBV28	-	TRBJ1-2	15	-	TGTGCCAGCAGTCCGCCCCCAGGGTCTAACTATGGCTACACCTTC	CASSPPPGSNYGYTF
TRBV28	-	TRBJ2-3	12	-	TGTGCCACAGGGGTTCCGTCAGATACGCAGTATTTT	CATGVPSDTQYF
TRBV7-9	-	TRBJ1-1	15	-	TGTGCCAGCAGCTTAGGAGGAGGGGGGAACACTGAAGCTTTCTTT	CASSLGGGGNTEAFF
TRBV28	-	TRBJ2-5	14	-	TGTGCCAGCAGTTTTCTTCAGCTCTGGGAGACCCAGTACTTC	CASSFLQLWETQYF
TRBV5-6	-	TRBJ1-4	15	-	TGTGCCAGCAGCTTGATCAGGGGAACTAATGAAAAACTGTTTTTT	CASSLIRGTNEKLFF
TRBV18	-	TRBJ2-7	14	TRBD2	TGTGCCAGCTCACCACCGGCGGGGGGCTACGAGCAGTACTTC	CASSPPAGGYEQYF
TRBV14	-	TRBJ2-1	17	-	TGTGCCAGCAGCCCCTGGGACTCTGGGAGACCCTTCAATGAGCAGTTCTTC	CASSPWDSGRPFNEQFF
TRBV5-6	few	TRBJ2-7	13	-	TGTGCCAGCAGCTTGTTATTGTCCTACGAGCAGTACTTC	CASSLLLSYEQYF
TRBV7-2	-	TRBJ2-1	16	TRBD2	TGTGCCAGCAGCTTAGCTGGGACTAGCGGGAGTGGTGAGCAGTTCTTC	CASSLAGTSGSGEQFF
TRBV27	-	TRBJ1-1	15	TRBD1	TGTGCCAGCAGTCCCTGGACAGGGGGCGAGACTGAAGCTTTCTTT	CASSPWTGGETEAFF
TRBV7-9	-	TRBJ2-5	13	-	TGTGCCAGCAGCTCCCGGGTCTTAGAGACCCAGTACTTC	CASSSRVLETQYF
TRBV12-2	-	TRBJ2-1	16	-	-	CASRLAVGRGNNEQFF
TRBV30	few	TRBJ1-1	14	TRBD1	TGTGCCTGGACAGGGGGCGGGATGAACACTGAAGCTTTCTTT	CAWTGGGMNTEAFF
TRBV7-2	-	TRBJ2-7	15	TRBD1	TGTGCCAGCAGCCGTCCAGGGGGCATGGACTACGAGCAGTACTTC	CASSRPGGMDYEQYF
TRBV9	few	TRBJ1-2	15	-	TGTGCCAGCAGCGTAGGCCCGGACATCAACTATGGCTACACCTTC	CASSVGPDINYGYTF
TRBV6-1	-	TRBJ1-4	14	-	TGTGCCAGCAGTCCCGAGGGTGTCAATGAAAAACTGTTTTTT	CASSPEGVNEKLFF
TRBV7-2	once	TRBJ2-3	15	-	TGTGCCAGCAGCTTGGCGGGACTTAGCACAGATACGCAGTATTTT	CASSLAGLSTDTQYF
TRBV5-5	-	TRBJ2-2	15	TRBD1	TGTGCCAGCAGCTTGGGACGGACAGGCCCCGGGGAGCTGTTTTTT	CASSLGRTGPGELFF
TRBV10-1	-	TRBJ2-1	13	-	TGCGCCAGCAGTGAGATATTAGCTGGGGAGCAGTTCTTC	CASSEILAGEQFF
TRBV6-6	-	TRBJ2-1	13	-	TGTGCCAGCAGCCAGACAGCGTACAATGAGCAGTTCTTC	CASSQTAYNEQFF
TRBV5-6	-	TRBJ1-1	17	-	TGTGCCAGCAGCTTGCCCGGGGGGAAAGAATGGAACACTGAAGCTTTCTTT	CASSLPGGKEWNTEAFF
TRBV6-1	-	TRBJ2-2	19	-	TGTGCCAGCAGTGAAACGCCGGGGCGGGGAATAGTGAGTTCCGGGGAGCTGTTTTTT	CASSETPGRGIVSSGELFF
TRBV6-5	-	TRBJ2-6	15	-	TGTGCCAGCAGGGCCCCAGGACCTGGGGCCAACGTCCTGACTTTC	CASRAPGPGANVLTF
TRBV5-4	-	TRBJ1-4	15	-	TGTGCCAGCAGCGTAGGGGCCCTTTGGGGTGAAAAACTGTTTTTT	CASSVGALWGEKLFF
TRBV18	-	TRBJ2-3	15	-	TGTGCCAGCTCACCAGTCGGGGGAAGCACAGATACGCAGTATTTT	CASSPVGGSTDTQYF
TRBV7-8	-	TRBJ2-3	15	TRBD1	TGTGCCAGCAGCGCCCGGGACAGGGAAACAGATACGCAGTATTTT	CASSARDRETDTQYF
TRBV11-2	-	TRBJ2-1	15	-	TGTGCCAGCAGCCGAAACGAAGGGGACTACAATGAGCAGTTCTTC	CASSRNEGDYNEQFF
TRBV18	-	TRBJ2-1	16	TRBD2	TGTGCCAGCTCACCACCAAGCGGGGGGGCTCACAATGAGCAGTTCTTC	CASSPPSGGAHNEQFF
TRBV4-1	-	TRBJ1-4	15	-	TGCGCCAGCAGCCAATCGTCCGGAACCAATGAAAAACTGTTTTTT	CASSQSSGTNEKLFF
TRBV30	few	TRBJ1-5	15	TRBD1	TGTGCCTGGAGGAAGCCACAGGGGAGCAATCAGCCCCAGCATTTT	CAWRKPQGSNQPQHF
TRBV7-2	-	TRBJ2-1	16	TRBD2	TGTGCCAGCAGCTGGAATTGGGGAGGGTCGGGGAATGAGCAGTTCTTC	CASSWNWGGSGNEQFF
TRBV30	-	TRBJ1-2	16	-	TGTGCCTGGAGGATCGGTTCAGGAATGGGGATTTATGGCTACACCTTC	CAWRIGSGMGIYGYTF
TRBV2	-	TRBJ1-3	19	TRBD1	TGTGCCAGCATCCCCCCGCCCCTCCAGACAGGGGACTCTGGAAACACCATATATTTT	CASIPPPLQTGDSGNTIYF